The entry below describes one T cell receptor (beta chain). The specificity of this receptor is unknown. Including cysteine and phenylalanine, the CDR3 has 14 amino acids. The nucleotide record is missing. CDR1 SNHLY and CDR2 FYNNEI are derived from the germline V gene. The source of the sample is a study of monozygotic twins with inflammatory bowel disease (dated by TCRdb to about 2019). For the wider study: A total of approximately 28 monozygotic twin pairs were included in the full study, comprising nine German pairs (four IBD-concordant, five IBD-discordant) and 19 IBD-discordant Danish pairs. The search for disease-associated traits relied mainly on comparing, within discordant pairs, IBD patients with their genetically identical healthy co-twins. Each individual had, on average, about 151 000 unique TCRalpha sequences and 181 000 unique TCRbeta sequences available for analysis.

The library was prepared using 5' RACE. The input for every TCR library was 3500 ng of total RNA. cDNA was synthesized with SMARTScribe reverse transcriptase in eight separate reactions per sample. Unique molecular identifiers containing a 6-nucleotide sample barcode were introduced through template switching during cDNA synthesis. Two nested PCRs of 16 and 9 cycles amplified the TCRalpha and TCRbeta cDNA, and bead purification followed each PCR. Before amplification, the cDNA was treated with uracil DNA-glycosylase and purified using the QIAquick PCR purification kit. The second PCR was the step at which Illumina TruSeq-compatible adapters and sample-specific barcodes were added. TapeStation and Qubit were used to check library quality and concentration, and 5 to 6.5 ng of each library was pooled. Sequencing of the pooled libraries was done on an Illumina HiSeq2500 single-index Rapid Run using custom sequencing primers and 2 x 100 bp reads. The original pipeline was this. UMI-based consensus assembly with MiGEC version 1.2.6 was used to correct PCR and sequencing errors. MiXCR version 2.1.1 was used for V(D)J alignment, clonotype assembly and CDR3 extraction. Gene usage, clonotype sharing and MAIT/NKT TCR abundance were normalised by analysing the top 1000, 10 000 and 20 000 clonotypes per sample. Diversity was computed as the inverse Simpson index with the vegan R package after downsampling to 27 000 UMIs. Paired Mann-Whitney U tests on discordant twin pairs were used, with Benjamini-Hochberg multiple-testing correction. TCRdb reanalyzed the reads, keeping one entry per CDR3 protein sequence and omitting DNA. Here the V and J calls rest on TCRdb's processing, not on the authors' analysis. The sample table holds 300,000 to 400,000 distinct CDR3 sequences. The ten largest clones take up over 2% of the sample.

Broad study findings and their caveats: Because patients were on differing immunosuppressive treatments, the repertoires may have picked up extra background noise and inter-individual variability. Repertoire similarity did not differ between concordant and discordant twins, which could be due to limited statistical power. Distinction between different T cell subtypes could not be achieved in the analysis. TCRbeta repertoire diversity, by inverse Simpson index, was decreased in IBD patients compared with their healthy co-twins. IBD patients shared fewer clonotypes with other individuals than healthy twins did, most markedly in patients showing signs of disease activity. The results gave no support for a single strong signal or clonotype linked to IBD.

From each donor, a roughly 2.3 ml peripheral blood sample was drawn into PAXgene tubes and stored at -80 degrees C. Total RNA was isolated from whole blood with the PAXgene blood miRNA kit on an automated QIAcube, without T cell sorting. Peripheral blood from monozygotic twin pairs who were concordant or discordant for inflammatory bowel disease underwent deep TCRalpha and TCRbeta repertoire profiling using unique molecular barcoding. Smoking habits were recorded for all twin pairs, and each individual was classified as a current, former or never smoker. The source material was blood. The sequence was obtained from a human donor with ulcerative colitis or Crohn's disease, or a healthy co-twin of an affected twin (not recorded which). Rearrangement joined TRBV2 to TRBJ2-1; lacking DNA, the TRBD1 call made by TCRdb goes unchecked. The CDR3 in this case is CASRERGEYNEQFF.